Shown below are 18 T cell receptor beta chains from a single sample sequenced in a study of vaccination effects on CD4 cells after COVID-19. Antigens for these TCRs are unknown. The ViraFEST assay expanded antigen-specific CD4+ T cells with viral peptide pools before sequencing. Culturing for 10 days preceded CD4+ T cell isolation. Participants received two doses of either the BNT162b2 or mRNA-1273 vaccine. The protocol was immunoSEQ multiplex PCR, while the TCRdb copy is restricted to in-frame clones and leaves out a portion. The sample comprises 23,000 or so clones, roughly 79% of which are singletons, and about 5.3% rests with the top ten. This material consisted of CD4+ T cells from PBMCs cultured with SARS-CoV-2 spike peptides, taken after COVID-19 vaccination. These receptors were taken from a human donor who received a COVID-19 vaccine. Some clones in this sample may be carry-over from other donors' samples.

The CDR3 loop is CASSDTGTTGELFF. CDR3 bases: TGCGCCAGCAGCGATACAGGGACCACCGGGGAGCTGTTTTTT. The chain recombines TRBV10-1 with TRBJ2-2, with a tentative D call TRBD1 (6 bases). CDR3 size: 14 residues. V gave up 6 bases and J gave up 4 bases, with 12 bases separating them. Germline values: CDR1 WNHNN, CDR2 SYGVQD (reference sequence).

This clone showed up just a few times. The rearrangement uses TRBV25-1 and TRBJ2-3; TRBD2 agrees at 10 bases. Germline V CDR1 and CDR2: MGHDK, SYGVNS. This CDR3 comprises 14 residues. V trimming: 5 bases; J trimming: 3 bases; junction bases outside the gene matches: 2. CDR3 residues: CASSLAGGTDTQYF. The CDR3 bases are TGTGCCAGCAGTTTAGCGGGGGGAACAGATACGCAGTATTTT. Drawing the rest from reference TRBV25-1 and TRBJ2-3, the complete variable domain is EADIYQTPRYLVIGTGKKITLECSQTMGHDKMYWYQQDPGMELHLIHYSYGVNSTEKGDLSSESTVSRIRTEHFPLTLESARPSHTSQYLCASSLAGGTDTQYFGPGTRLTVL.

This clone was detected only once. This chain uses TRBV6-5 with TRBJ2-7; 11 bases fit TRBD2. Germline V gene lookup returns CDR1 MNHEY and CDR2 SVGAGI. Trimming cost V 11 bases and J 5 bases; bases outside gene matches: 8. The CDR3 has 13 amino acids. The CDR3: CAVRLAGSDEQYV. The CDR3 nucleotides are TGTGCCGTGAGACTAGCGGGGTCTGACGAGCAGTACGTC.

The J gene is TRBJ2-7, the V gene TRBV10-2; TRBD1 agrees at 7 bases. Germline CDR1 and CDR2: WSHSY and SAAADI. The CDR3 covers 11 residues. With 11 bases clipped from V and 9 bases from J, the junction kept 10 bases outside the gene matches. In nucleotides, the CDR3 is TGCGCCGCAGGGGGATACGGTCGGCAGTACGTC. As protein: CAAGGYGRQYV.

This chain connects TRBV4-3 to TRBJ2-3, with 9 bases identical to TRBD2. The germline V gene has CDR1 LGHNA and CDR2 YSLEER. V lost 1 base, J lost 2 bases, and 4 bases stayed unmatched. The CDR3 has 16 amino acids. The CDR3 is CASSQGSGGFTDTQYF. CDR3 bases: TGCGCCAGCAGCCAAGGTAGCGGGGGCTTCACAGATACGCAGTATTTT.

J is TRBJ1-1 and V is TRBV10-3; no clear D. V dropped 10 bases and J dropped 0 bases, with 6 bases sitting between them. This CDR3 has 11 residues. Germline values: CDR1 ENHRY, CDR2 SYGVKD. The chain's CDR3 is CATQMNTEAFF. The CDR3 coding sequence is TGTGCCACACAGATGAACACTGAAGCTTTCTTT.

This rearrangement joins TRBV6-5 to TRBJ2-3; D call uncertain. This CDR3 is built from 15 residues. V lost 2 bases and J lost 3, with 12 bases in between. The germline V gene encodes CDR1 MNHEY and CDR2 SVGAGI. CDR3 in amino acids: CASSYRAGWTDTQYF. CDR3 coding DNA: TGTGCCAGCAGTTACCGCGCTGGTTGGACAGATACGCAGTATTTT.

The CDR3: CASSLKTGSGNTIYF. CDR3 coding DNA: TGCGCCAGCAGCTTGAAAACAGGCTCTGGAAACACCATATATTTT. The V and J genes are TRBV5-1 and TRBJ1-3, with D possibly matching TRBD1 (5 bases). Trimming pared 1 base from V and 0 bases from J, leaving 8 bases between. This CDR3 has 15 residues. From germline, CDR1 is SGHRS and CDR2 YFSETQ.

The genes are TRBV7-8 and TRBJ2-3, with 8 bases lining up with TRBD1. Germline CDR1 reads SGHVS; CDR2 reads FQNEAQ. This CDR3 spans 15 amino acids. Trimming took 5 bases from V and 2 from J; bases not matched to a gene: 6. CDR3 DNA: TGTGCCAGCAGCCAAAGACAGGGGCTCACAGATACGCAGTATTTT. As protein: CASSQRQGLTDTQYF.

The chain employs TRBV18 and TRBJ1-1, with a weak D call TRBD1 (5 bases). CDR3 length: 15 amino acids. Trimming took 6 bases from V and 4 from J, leaving 18 bases between them. Germline CDR1 KGHSH, CDR2 LQKENI. The CDR3 loop is CASSGGPGRVTEAFF. CDR3 in DNA: TGTGCCAGCTCCGGGGGACCAGGGCGGGTCACTGAAGCTTTCTTT.

V is TRBV9 and J is TRBJ1-2; 10 positions match TRBD1. The CDR3 consists of 17 residues. With V trimmed by 2 bases and J by 2 bases, 9 bases remained unmatched. CDR1 and CDR2 (germline): SGDLS, YYNGEE. Written as DNA, the CDR3 is TGTGCCAGCAGCGTCGACCCCCGGGACAGGGGAAACTATGGCTACACCTTC. This encodes CASSVDPRDRGNYGYTF. The full variable domain, its missing parts supplied by reference TRBV9 and TRBJ1-2, is DSGVTQTPKHLITATGQRVTLRCSPRSGDLSVYWYQQSLDQGLQFLIQYYNGEERAKGNILERFSAQQFPDLHSELNLSSLELGDSALYFCASSVDPRDRGNYGYTFGSGTRLTVV.

This clone showed up just once. V is TRBV27 and J is TRBJ1-2; no firm D call. Per the germline V gene, CDR1 is MNHEY and CDR2 is SMNVEV (reference sequence). Between the trimmed V and J ends, which lost 3 bases and 1 base, there was a span of 9 bases. The CDR3 has 14 residues. The CDR3 bases are TGTGCCAGCAGTTTCCGTAACCTTAACTATGGCTACACCTTC. It yields the protein CASSFRNLNYGYTF.

The chain uses TRBV7-2 and TRBJ2-5, with 14 bases fitting TRBD2. The J segment lost 5 bases and the V segment lost 5 bases, leaving 10 bases of the junction unmatched. CDR1 SGHTA and CDR2 FQGNSA come from the germline V gene. CDR3 length equals 17 residues. The CDR3 region has the DNA TGTGCCAGCAGCCACGGACTAGCGGGGGGAGTCGTGGAGACCCAGTACTTC. This codes for CASSHGLAGGVVETQYF.

This chain connects TRBV18 to TRBJ2-1; D remains ambiguous. The germline V gene encodes CDR1 KGHSH and CDR2 LQKENI. Trimming cost V 4 bases and J 0 bases, with 7 bases left between them. This CDR3 region has 14 residues. In DNA form, the CDR3 reads TGTGCCAGCTCACAGTCAGTCTCCTACAATGAGCAGTTCTTC. Translation gives CASSQSVSYNEQFF.

This rearrangement joins TRBV4-1 to TRBJ1-2; a weak D match, TRBD1 (5 bases). This CDR3 contains 13 residues. Trimming stripped 0 bases from V and 10 bases from J, with 12 bases between. Germline assignment: CDR1 MGHRA and CDR2 YSYEKL. The DNA for the CDR3 is TGCGCCAGCAGCCAAGAAAGTCAGGGACTCTACACCTTC. It codes for CASSQESQGLYTF.

V and J are TRBV19 and TRBJ2-5, with no clear D. The CDR3 extends over 14 amino acids. Per germline, CDR1 LNHDA and CDR2 SQIVND (reference sequence). V lost 4 bases and J lost 0, with 9 bases in between. Here the CDR3 reads CASSSRRNQETQYF. Here the CDR3 DNA reads TGTGCCAGTAGTAGTCGGCGTAACCAAGAGACCCAGTACTTC. Based on the CDR3 plus reference TRBV19 and TRBJ2-5, the full variable domain is DGGITQSPKYLFRKEGQNVTLSCEQNLNHDAMYWYRQDPGQGLRLIYYSQIVNDFQKGDIAEGYSVSREKKESFPLTVTSAQKNPTAFYLCASSSRRNQETQYFGPGTRLLVL.

This chain links TRBV24-1 with TRBJ2-1, with no clear D. With 3 bases removed from V and 5 bases from J, the gap between germline ends came to 13 bases. The CDR3 contains 15 residues. Germline assignment: CDR1 KGHDR and CDR2 SFDVKD. The CDR3 bases are TGTGCCACCAGTGATCGGTTTCGGCGAAACAATGAGCAGTTCTTC. Protein product: CATSDRFRRNNEQFF.

The chain joins TRBV28 to TRBJ1-5; D is ambiguous. Germline V lookup: CDR1 MDHEN, CDR2 SYDVKM. This CDR3 comprises 13 residues. Trimming stripped 4 bases from V and 7 bases from J, with 11 bases between. CDR3 amino acids: CASSSGVEQPQHF. The CDR3 region has the DNA TGTGCCAGCAGTTCCGGGGTGGAACAGCCCCAGCATTTT.